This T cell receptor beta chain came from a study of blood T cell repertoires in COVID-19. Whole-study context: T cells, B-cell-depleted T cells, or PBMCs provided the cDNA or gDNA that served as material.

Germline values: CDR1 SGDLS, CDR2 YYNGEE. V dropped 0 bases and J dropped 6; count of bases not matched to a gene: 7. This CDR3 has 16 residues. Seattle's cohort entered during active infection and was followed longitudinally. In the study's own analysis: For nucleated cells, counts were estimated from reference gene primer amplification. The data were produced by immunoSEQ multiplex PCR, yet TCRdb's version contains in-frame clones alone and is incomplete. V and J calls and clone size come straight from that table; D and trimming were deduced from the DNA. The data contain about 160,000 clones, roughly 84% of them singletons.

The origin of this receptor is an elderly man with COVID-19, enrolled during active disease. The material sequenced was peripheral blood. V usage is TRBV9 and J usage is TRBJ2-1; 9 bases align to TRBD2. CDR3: CASSVGPSGGTNEQFF. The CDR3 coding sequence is TGTGCCAGCAGCGTAGGACCCAGCGGGGGGACCAATGAGCAGTTCTTC.